This T cell receptor beta chain is from a study of shared clonotypes between healthy human individuals. Looking at the study overall: Sampling drew on donors who were a couple of women and a few men aged 18 to 49.

TCRdb's copy holds only in-frame clones and misses some; the assay was immunoSEQ multiplex PCR. The sample has around 560,000 clones; 85% to 95% are singletons. This clone was picked up one time. Selected positively for CCR7 and CD45RO-negative, naive CD8 cells excluded terminally differentiated effector memory CD45RA+ cells. Sequencing used naive CD8+ T cells sorted from blood. This TCR derives from a woman in her thirties in good health.

CDR3 bases: TGTGCCAGCAGCTTATCCCCCCGGACGGACAAAACTTTCTTT. Encoded protein: CASSLSPRTDKTFF. The chain recombines TRBV11-3 with TRBJ1-1; D perhaps matches TRBD1 (5 bases). Germline assignment: CDR1 SGHNT and CDR2 YENEEA. This CDR3 has 14 residues. V lost 2 bases and J 12 bases, leaving 19 bases between the germline ends.